The entry below describes one TCR beta chain. Its antigen is unidentified. The data derive from a study of T cell responses to AZD1222 COVID-19 vaccine. Study-wide results and limits: Once two AZD1222 doses were given, Spike-specific TCR breadth and depth went up.

The V gene's germline CDR1 is LGHDT and CDR2 YNNKEL (reference sequence). CDR3 length: 11 residues. V dropped 5 bases and J dropped 7 bases, with 8 bases sitting between them. Repertoires were generated with immunoSEQ multiplex PCR, while TCRdb's copy carries only in-frame clones and drops some. The table shows about 120,000 clones, with about 88% occurring only once. The rearrangement uses TRBV3-1 (or the pseudogene TRBV3-2) and TRBJ1-2; no clear D. This receptor was obtained from an adult in good health. Sequenced here: peripheral blood, sampled on day 0 of AZD1222 vaccination. The CDR3 DNA reads as TGTGCCAGCAGCACACGGAGTGGCTACACCTTC. Translated: CASSTRSGYTF.